The T cell receptor beta chain described here comes from a study of T cells in localized non-small cell lung cancer. The CDR3 spans 13 residues. Notes on this clone: Its target is not known.

TCRdb keeps only in-frame clones here, not all; method: immunoSEQ multiplex PCR. Of over 30,000 clones in the sample, around four fifths are singletons; the top ten hold roughly 33%. Whole-study results and caveats: Elevated circulating T cell density in blood was associated with longer overall survival. Among the tissues sampled, uninvolved adjacent lung had the highest T cell clonality, above tumor. Heterogeneity is still possible, as just one tumor region was sequenced. Within adjacent lung there appeared a median around 55 of the top 100 tumor clones.

This receptor was taken from an older male donor with stage II squamous cell lung carcinoma. This chain joins TRBV1 and TRBJ2-1; the table calls TRBD2, which could not be checked here. TRBV1 is a pseudogene. This material consisted of peripheral blood, taken before any cancer treatment. In nucleotides, the CDR3 is TGCACCAGCAGCCAAGTAGCAACTCCATGGCAGTTCTTC. Encoded protein: CTSSQVATPWQFF.